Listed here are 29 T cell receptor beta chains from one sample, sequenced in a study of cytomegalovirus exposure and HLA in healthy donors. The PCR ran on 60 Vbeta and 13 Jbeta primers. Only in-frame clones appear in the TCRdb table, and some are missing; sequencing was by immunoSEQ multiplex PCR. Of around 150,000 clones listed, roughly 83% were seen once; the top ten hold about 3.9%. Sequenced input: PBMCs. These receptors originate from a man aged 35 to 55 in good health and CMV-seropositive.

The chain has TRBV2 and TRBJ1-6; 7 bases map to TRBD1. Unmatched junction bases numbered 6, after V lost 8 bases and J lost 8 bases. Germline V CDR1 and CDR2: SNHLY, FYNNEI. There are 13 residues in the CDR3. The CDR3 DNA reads TGTGCCAGCCTGGACAGGTCTTATTCACCCCTCCACTTT. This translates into CASLDRSYSPLHF.

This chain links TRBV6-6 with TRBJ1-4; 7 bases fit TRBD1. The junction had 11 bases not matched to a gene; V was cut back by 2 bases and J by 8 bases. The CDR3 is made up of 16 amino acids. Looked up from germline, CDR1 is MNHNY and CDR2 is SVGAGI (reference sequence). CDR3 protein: CASSYQSQGYGEKLFF. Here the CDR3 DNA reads TGTGCCAGCAGTTACCAGTCACAGGGGTATGGGGAAAAACTGTTTTTT.

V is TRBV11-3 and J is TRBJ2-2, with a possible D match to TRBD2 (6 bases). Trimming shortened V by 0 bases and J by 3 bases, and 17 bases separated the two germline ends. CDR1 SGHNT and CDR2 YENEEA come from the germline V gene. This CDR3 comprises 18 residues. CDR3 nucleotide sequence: TGTGCCAGCAGCTTAGATGAGGTTGGGGGGACGTACACCGGGGAGCTGTTTTTT. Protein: CASSLDEVGGTYTGELFF. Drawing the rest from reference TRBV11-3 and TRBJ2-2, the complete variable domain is EAGVVQSPRYKIIEKKQPVAFWCNPISGHNTLYWYLQNLGQGPELLIRYENEEAVDDSQLPKDRFSAERLKGVDSTLKIQPAELGDSAVYLCASSLDEVGGTYTGELFFGEGSRLTVL.

The CDR3 coding sequence is TGTGCCAGCAGCTTAGGAGGTCAGCCCCAGCATTTT. This codes for CASSLGGQPQHF. The chain carries TRBV7-2 and TRBJ1-5; D ambiguous. V was shortened by 1 base and J by 6 bases, with 4 bases between the two germline ends. Germline V CDR1 and CDR2: SGHTA, FQGNSA. The CDR3 is 12 amino acids.

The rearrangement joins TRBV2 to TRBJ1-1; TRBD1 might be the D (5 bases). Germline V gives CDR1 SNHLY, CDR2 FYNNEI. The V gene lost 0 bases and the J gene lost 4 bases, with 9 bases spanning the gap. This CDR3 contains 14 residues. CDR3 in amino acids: CASSEAGGFTEAFF. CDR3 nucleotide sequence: TGTGCCAGCAGTGAAGCGGGGGGATTCACTGAAGCTTTCTTT.

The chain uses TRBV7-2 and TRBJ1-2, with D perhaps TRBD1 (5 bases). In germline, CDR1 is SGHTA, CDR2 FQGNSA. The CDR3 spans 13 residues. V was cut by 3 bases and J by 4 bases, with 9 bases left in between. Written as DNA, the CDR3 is TGTGCCAGCAGCTTTTCAGGGCCCTATGGCTACACCTTC. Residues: CASSFSGPYGYTF.

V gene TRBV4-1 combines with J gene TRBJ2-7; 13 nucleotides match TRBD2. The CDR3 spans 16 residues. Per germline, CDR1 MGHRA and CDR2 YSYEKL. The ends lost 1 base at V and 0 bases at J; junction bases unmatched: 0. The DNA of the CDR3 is TGCGCCAGCAGCCAAGGGACTAGCGGGAGCTCCTACGAGCAGTACTTC. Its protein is CASSQGTSGSSYEQYF.

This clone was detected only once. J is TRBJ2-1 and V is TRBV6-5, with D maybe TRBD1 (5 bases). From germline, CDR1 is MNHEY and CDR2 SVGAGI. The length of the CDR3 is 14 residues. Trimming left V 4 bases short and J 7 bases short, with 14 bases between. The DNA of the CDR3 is TGTGCCAGCAGTTCCCAGGCAGGGTGGAATGAGCAGTTCTTC. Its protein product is CASSSQAGWNEQFF.

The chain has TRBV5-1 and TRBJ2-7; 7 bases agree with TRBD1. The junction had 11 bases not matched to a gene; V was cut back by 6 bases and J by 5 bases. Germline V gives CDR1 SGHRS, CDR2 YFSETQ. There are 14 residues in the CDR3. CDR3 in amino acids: CASNSIDRDDEQYF. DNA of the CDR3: TGCGCCAGCAACTCTATCGACAGGGACGACGAGCAGTACTTC.

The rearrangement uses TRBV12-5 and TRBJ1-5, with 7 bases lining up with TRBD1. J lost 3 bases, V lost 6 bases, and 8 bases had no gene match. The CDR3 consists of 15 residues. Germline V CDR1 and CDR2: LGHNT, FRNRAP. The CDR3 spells CASGKPGQLNQPQHF. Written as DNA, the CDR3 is TGTGCTAGTGGCAAACCGGGACAGCTCAATCAGCCCCAGCATTTT.

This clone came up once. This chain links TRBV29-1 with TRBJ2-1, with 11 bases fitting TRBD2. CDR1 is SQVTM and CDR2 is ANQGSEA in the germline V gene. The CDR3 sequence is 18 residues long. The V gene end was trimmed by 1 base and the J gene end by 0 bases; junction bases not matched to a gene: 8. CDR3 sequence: CSVEATSGTSSSYNEQFF. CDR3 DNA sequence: TGCAGCGTTGAAGCGACTAGCGGGACTTCGAGCTCCTACAATGAGCAGTTCTTC.

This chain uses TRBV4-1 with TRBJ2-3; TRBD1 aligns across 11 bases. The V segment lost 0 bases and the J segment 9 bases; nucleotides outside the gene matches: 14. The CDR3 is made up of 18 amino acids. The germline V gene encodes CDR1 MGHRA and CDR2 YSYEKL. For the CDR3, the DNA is TGCGCCAGCAGCCAAGATCCATCGGACAGGGGGCGGCTCTGGACGCAGTATTTT. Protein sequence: CASSQDPSDRGRLWTQYF.

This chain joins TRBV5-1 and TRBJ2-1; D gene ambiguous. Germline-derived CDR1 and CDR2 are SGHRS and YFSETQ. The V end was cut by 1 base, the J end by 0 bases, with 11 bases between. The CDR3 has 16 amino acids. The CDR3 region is CASSLRVVSSYNEQFF. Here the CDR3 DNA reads TGCGCCAGCAGCTTGCGGGTCGTAAGCTCCTACAATGAGCAGTTCTTC.

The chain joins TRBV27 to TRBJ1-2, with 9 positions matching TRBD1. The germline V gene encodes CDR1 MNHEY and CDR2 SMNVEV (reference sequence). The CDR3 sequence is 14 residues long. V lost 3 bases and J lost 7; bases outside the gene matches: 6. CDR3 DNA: TGTGCCAGCAGTTTTCGGACAGGGGCGAGTGGCTACACCTTC. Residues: CASSFRTGASGYTF.

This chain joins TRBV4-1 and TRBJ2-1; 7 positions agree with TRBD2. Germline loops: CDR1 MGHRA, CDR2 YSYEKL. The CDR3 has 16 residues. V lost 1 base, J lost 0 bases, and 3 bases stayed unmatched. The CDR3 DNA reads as TGCGCCAGCAGCCAAGCGACTAGCCGCTCCTACAATGAGCAGTTCTTC. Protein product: CASSQATSRSYNEQFF.

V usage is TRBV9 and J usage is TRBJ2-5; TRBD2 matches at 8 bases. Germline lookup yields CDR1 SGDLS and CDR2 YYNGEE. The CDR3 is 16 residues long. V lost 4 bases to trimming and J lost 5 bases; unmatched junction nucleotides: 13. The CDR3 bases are TGTGCCAGCAGCCCCCAGGGGCGGGGGGTAGTGGAGACCCAGTACTTC. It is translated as CASSPQGRGVVETQYF.

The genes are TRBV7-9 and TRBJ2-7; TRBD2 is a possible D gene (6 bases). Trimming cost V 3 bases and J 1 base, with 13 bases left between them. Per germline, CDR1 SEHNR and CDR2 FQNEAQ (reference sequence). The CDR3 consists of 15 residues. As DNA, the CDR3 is TGTGCCAGCAGCTTTATAACTGGGGGGTCCTACGAGCAGTACTTC. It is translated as CASSFITGGSYEQYF.

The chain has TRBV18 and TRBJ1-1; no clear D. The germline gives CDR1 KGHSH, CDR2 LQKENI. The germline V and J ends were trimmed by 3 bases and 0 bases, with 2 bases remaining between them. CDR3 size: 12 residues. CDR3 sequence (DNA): TGTGCCAGCTCACCCATGAACACTGAAGCTTTCTTT. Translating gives CASSPMNTEAFF.

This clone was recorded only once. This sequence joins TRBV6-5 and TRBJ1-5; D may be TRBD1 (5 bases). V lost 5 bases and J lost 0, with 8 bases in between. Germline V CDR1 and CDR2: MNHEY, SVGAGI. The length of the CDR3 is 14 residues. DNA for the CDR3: TGTGCCAGCAGTCCTGGACATAGCAATCAGCCCCAGCATTTT. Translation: CASSPGHSNQPQHF.

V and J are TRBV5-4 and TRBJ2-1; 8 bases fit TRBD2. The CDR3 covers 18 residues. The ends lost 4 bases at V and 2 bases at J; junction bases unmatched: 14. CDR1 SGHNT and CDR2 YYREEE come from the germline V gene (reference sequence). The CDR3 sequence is CASSTGIFLAGPYNEQFF. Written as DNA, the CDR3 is TGTGCCAGCAGCACAGGTATCTTCCTAGCGGGCCCCTACAATGAGCAGTTCTTC.

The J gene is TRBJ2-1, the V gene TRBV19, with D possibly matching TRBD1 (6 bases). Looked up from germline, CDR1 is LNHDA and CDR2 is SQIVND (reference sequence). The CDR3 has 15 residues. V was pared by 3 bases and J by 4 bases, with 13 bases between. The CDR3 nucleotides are TGTGCCAGTAGTATTAGACAGGTAGATTACAATGAGCAGTTCTTC. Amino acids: CASSIRQVDYNEQFF.

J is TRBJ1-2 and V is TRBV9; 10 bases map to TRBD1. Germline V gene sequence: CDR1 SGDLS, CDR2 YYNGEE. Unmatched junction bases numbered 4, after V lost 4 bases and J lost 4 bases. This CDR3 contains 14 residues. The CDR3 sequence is CASSIGTGAYGYTF. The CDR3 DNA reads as TGTGCCAGCAGCATAGGGACAGGGGCCTATGGCTACACCTTC.

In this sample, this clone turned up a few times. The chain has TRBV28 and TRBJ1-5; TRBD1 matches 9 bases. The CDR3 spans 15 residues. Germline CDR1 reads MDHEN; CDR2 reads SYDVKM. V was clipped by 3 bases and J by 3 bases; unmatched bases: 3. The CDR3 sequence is CASSLGTGINQPQHF. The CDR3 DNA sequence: TGTGCCAGCAGTTTGGGGACAGGGATCAATCAGCCCCAGCATTTT.

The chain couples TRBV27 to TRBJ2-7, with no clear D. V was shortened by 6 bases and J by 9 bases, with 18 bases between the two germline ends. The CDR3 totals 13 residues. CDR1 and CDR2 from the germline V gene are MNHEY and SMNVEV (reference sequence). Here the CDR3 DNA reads TGTGCCAGCAGCTCCTCTGGCTGGAGTGGGCAGTACTTC. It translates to CASSSSGWSGQYF.

The CDR3 region has the DNA TGCGCCAGCAGCCAAGCAGGGGGCGATGGCTACACCTTC. It specifies CASSQAGGDGYTF. The V gene is TRBV4-3, the J gene TRBJ1-2, with 8 bases identical to TRBD1. V lost 1 base, J lost 6 bases, and 1 base stayed unmatched. The CDR3 length is 13 residues. From germline, CDR1 is LGHNA and CDR2 YSLEER.

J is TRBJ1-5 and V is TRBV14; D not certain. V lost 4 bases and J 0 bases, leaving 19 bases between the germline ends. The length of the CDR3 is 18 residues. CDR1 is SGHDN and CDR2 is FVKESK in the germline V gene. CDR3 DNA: TGTGCCAGCAGCCCAATGGATGGGAGGAGTATTAGCAATCAGCCCCAGCATTTT. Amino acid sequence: CASSPMDGRSISNQPQHF.

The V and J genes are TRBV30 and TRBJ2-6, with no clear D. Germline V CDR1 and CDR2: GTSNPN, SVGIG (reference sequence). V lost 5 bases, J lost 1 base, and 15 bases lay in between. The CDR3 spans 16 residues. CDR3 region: CAWSGWILSGANVLTF. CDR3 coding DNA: TGTGCCTGGTCAGGCTGGATCCTATCTGGGGCCAACGTCCTGACTTTC. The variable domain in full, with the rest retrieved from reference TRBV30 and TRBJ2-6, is SQTIHQWPATLVQPVGSPLSLECTVEGTSNPNLYWYRQAAGRGLQLLFYSVGIGQISSEVPQNLSASRPQDRQFILSSKKLLLSDSGFYLCAWSGWILSGANVLTFGAGSRLTVL.

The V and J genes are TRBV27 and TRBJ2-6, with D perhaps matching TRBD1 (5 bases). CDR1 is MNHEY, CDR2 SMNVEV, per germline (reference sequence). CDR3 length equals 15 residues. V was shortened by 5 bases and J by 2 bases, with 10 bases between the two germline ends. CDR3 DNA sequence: TGTGCCAGCAGTGGCTGGGGCGCTGGGGCCAACGTCCTGACTTTC. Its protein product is CASSGWGAGANVLTF.

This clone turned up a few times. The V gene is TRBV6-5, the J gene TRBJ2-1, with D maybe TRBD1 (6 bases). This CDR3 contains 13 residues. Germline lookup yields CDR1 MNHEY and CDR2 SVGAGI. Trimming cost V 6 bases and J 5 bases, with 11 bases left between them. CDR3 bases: TGTGCCAGCAGCCGGACAGTCAACAATGAGCAGTTCTTC. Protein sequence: CASSRTVNNEQFF.